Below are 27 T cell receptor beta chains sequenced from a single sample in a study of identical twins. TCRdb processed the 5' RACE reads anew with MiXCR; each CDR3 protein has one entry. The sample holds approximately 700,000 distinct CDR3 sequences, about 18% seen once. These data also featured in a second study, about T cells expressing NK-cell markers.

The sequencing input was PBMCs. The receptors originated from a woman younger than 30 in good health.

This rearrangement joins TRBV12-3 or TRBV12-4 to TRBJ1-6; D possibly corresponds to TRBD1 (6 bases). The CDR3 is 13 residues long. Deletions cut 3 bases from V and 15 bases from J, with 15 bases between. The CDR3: CASSLGTIYGLHF. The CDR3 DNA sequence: TGTGCCAGCAGTTTGGGGACAATTTACGGCCTCCACTTT.

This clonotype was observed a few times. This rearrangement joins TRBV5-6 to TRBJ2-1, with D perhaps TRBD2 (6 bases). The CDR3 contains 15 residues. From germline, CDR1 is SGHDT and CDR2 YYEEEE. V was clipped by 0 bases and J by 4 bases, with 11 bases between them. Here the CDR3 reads CASSLDPAGYNEQFF. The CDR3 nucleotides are TGTGCCAGCAGCTTGGATCCAGCGGGTTACAATGAGCAGTTCTTC.

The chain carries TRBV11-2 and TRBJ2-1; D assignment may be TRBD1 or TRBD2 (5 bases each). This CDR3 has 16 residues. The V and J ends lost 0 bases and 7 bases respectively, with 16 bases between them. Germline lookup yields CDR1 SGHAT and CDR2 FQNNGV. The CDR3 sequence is CASSLDLGTLDNEQFF. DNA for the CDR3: TGTGCCAGCAGCTTAGATCTTGGGACCCTGGATAATGAGCAGTTCTTC.

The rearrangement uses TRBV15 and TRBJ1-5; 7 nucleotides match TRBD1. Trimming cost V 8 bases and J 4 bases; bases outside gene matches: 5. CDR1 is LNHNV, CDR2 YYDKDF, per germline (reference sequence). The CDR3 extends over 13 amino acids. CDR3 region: CATSGGLNQPQHF. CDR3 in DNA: TGTGCCACCTCAGGGGGATTAAATCAGCCCCAGCATTTT.

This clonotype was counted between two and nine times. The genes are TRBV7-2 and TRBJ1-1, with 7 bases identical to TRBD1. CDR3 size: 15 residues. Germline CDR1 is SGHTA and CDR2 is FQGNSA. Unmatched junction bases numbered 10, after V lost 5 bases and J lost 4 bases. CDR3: CASSAHRGGGTEAFF. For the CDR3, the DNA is TGTGCCAGCAGCGCTCACAGGGGAGGGGGCACTGAAGCTTTCTTT.

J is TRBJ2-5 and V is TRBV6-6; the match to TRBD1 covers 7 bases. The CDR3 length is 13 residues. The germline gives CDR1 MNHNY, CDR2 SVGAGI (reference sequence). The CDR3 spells CAAGQAFVETQYF. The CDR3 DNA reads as TGTGCTGCCGGACAGGCATTTGTAGAGACCCAGTACTTC.

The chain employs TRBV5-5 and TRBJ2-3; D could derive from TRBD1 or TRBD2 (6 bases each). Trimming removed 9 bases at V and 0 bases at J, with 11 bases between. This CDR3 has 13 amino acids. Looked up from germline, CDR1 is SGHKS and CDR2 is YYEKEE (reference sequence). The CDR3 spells CATGAGSTDTQYF. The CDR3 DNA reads TGTGCCACGGGGGCAGGAAGCACAGATACGCAGTATTTT.

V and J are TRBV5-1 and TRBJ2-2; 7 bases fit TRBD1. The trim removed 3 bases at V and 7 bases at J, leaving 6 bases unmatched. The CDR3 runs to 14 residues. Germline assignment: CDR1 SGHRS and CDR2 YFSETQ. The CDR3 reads CASSWGTDRGELFF. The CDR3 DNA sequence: TGCGCCAGCAGCTGGGGGACAGACCGCGGGGAGCTGTTTTTT.

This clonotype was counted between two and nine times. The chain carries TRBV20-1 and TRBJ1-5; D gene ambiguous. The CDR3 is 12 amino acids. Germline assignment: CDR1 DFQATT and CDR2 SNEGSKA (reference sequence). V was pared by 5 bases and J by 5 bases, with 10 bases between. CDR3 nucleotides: TGCAGTGCTCGGGCTCCCGATCAGCCCCAGCATTTT. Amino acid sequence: CSARAPDQPQHF.

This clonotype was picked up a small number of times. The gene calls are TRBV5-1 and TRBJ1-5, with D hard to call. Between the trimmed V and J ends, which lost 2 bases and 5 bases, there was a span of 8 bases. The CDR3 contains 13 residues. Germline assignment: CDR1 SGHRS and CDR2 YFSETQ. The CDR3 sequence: CASSFDQDQPQHF. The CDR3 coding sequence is TGCGCCAGCAGCTTCGACCAGGATCAGCCCCAGCATTTT.

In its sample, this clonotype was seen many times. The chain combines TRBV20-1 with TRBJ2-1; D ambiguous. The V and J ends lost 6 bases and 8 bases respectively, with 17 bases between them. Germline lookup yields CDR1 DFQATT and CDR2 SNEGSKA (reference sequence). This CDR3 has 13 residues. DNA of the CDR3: TGCAGTGCAACCCCGGGCACTGGGGATGAGCAGTTCTTC. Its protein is CSATPGTGDEQFF.

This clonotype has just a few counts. The CDR3 loop reads CAWSEDTNNEQFF. The CDR3 bases are TGTGCCTGGTCGGAGGACACTAACAATGAGCAGTTCTTC. The chain links TRBV30 to TRBJ2-1, with D perhaps being TRBD1 or TRBD2 (5 bases each). The V gene lost 5 bases and the J gene lost 5 bases, with 13 bases spanning the gap. The CDR3 is made up of 13 amino acids. The V gene's germline CDR1 is GTSNPN and CDR2 SVGIG (reference sequence). Combining the CDR3 with reference TRBV30 and TRBJ2-1 gives the whole variable domain SQTIHQWPATLVQPVGSPLSLECTVEGTSNPNLYWYRQAAGRGLQLLFYSVGIGQISSEVPQNLSASRPQDRQFILSSKKLLLSDSGFYLCAWSEDTNNEQFFGPGTRLTVL.

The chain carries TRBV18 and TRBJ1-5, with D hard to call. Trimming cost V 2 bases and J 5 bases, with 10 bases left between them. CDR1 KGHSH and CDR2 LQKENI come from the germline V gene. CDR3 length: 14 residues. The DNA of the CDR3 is TGTGCCAGCTCACCATTGGGGATTGATCAGCCCCAGCATTTT. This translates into CASSPLGIDQPQHF.

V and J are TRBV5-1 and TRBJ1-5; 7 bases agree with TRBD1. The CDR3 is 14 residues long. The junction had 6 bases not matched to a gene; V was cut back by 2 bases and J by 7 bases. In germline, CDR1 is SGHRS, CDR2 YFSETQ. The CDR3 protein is CASSFGTAGQPQHF. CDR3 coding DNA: TGCGCCAGCAGCTTTGGGACAGCGGGCCAGCCCCAGCATTTT.

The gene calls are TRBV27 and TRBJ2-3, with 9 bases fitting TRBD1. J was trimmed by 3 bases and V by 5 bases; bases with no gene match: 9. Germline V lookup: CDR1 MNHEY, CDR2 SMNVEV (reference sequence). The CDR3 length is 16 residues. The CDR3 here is CASSIGTGTGTDTQYF. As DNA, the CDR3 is TGTGCCAGCAGTATCGGGACAGGGACGGGGACAGATACGCAGTATTTT.

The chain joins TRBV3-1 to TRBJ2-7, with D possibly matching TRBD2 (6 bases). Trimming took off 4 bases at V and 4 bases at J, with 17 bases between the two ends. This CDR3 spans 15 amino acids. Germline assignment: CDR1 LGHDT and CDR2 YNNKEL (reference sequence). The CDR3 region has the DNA TGTGCCAGCAGCCCGGTTAGCGGAGCCTTATACGAGCAGTACTTC. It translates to CASSPVSGALYEQYF.

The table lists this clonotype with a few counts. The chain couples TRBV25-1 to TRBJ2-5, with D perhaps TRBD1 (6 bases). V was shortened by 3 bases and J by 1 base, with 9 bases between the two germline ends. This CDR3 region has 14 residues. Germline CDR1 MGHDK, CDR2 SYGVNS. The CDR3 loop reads CASSERTVQETQYF. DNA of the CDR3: TGTGCCAGCAGTGAGCGGACAGTCCAAGAGACCCAGTACTTC. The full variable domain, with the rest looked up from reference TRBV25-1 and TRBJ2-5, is EADIYQTPRYLVIGTGKKITLECSQTMGHDKMYWYQQDPGMELHLIHYSYGVNSTEKGDLSSESTVSRIRTEHFPLTLESARPSHTSQYLCASSERTVQETQYFGPGTRLLVL.

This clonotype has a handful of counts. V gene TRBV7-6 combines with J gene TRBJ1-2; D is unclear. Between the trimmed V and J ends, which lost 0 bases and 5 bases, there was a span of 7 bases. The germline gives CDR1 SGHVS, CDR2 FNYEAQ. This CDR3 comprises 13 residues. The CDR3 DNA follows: TGTGCCAGCAGCTTAGCGCGGGTTTATGGCTACACCTTC. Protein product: CASSLARVYGYTF.

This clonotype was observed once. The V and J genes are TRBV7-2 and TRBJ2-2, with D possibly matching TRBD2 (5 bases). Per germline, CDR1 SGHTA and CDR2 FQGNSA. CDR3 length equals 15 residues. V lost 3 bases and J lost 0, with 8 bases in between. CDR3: CASSFQLANTGELFF. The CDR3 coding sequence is TGTGCCAGCAGCTTTCAACTAGCGAACACCGGGGAGCTGTTTTTT.

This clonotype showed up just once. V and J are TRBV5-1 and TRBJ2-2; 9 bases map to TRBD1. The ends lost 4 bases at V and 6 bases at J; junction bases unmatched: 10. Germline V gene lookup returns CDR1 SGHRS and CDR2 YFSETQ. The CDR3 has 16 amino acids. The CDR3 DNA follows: TGCGCCAGCAGCCCACAGGGGGCGGGAGATGCCGGGGAGCTGTTTTTT. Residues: CASSPQGAGDAGELFF.

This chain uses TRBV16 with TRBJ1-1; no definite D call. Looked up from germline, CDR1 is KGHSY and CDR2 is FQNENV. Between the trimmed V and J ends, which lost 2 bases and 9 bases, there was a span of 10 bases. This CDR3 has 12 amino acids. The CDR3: CASSQVSTKAFF. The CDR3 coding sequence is TGTGCCAGCAGCCAAGTCTCTACAAAAGCTTTCTTT.

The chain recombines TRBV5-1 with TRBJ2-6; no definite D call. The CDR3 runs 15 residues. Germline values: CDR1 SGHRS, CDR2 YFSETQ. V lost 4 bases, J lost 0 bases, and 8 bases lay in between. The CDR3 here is CASSKQRSGANVLTF. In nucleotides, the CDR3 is TGCGCCAGCAGCAAACAGCGCTCTGGGGCCAACGTCCTGACTTTC.

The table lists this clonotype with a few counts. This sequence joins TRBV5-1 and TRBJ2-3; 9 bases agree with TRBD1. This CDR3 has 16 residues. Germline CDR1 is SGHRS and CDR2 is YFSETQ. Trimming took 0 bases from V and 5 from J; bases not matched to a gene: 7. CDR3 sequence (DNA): TGCGCCAGCAGCTTGGACGACAGGGGGAGTAGAGATACGCAGTATTTT. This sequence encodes CASSLDDRGSRDTQYF.

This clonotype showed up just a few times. CDR3 sequence reads: CASSLSQQYEQYF. The CDR3, as DNA: TGTGCCAGCAGTTTATCACAGCAGTACGAGCAGTACTTC. The rearrangement joins TRBV12-3 or TRBV12-4 to TRBJ2-7; no definite D call. V lost 2 bases, J lost 4 bases, and 9 bases lay in between. This CDR3 spans 13 amino acids.

DNA for the CDR3: TGTGCCAGCAGCCCCCGCTCGGCGGGAGGACACAATGAGCAGTTCTTC. Its translation: CASSPRSAGGHNEQFF. The J gene is TRBJ2-1, the V gene TRBV9, with 8 bases that match TRBD2. Germline assignment: CDR1 SGDLS and CDR2 YYNGEE. The CDR3 totals 16 residues. Trimming took 4 bases from V and 5 from J; bases not matched to a gene: 11.

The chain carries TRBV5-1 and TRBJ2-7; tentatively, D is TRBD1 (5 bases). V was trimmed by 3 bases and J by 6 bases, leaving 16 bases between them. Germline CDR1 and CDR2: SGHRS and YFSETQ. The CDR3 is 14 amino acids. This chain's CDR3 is CASSYAGGASEQYF. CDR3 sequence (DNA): TGCGCCAGCAGCTATGCAGGTGGGGCCTCCGAGCAGTACTTC. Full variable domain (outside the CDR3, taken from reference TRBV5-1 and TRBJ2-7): KAGVTQTPRYLIKTRGQQVTLSCSPISGHRSVSWYQQTPGQGLQFLFEYFSETQRNKGNFPGRFSGRQFSNSRSEMNVSTLELGDSALYLCASSYAGGASEQYFGPGTRLTVT.

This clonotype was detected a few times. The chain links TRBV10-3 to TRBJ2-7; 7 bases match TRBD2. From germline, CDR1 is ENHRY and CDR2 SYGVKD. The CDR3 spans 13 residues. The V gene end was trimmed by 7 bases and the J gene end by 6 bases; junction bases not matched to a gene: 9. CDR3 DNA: TGTGCCATCAATGGACTAGTATCTGCCGAGCAGTACTTC. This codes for CAINGLVSAEQYF.